Listed below are T cell receptor beta chains from one sample, sequenced in a study of post-analysis software for immune sequencing data. A single record per CDR3 protein comes from TCRdb applying MiXCR to the PCR reads. The sample gives roughly 620,000 distinct CDR3 sequences, roughly 46% of which show up once; more than 1.5% is in the top ten. The sequenced sample was blood. The receptors stem from a girl between 5 and 17 years old with multiple sclerosis. Both conserved end residues are part of each CDR3. Fields, in order: D gene, V gene, clone size, J gene, CDR3 protein, CDR3 DNA. A D gene is named only where the DNA matches it firmly. Part of the rows lack a size; the others show once, few, many or a class for expanded clones.

TRBD2	TRBV6-5	NA	TRBJ2-1	CASSEGLAGGGEQFF	TGTGCCAGCAGCGAGGGACTAGCGGGAGGAGGGGAGCAGTTCTTC
TRBD1	TRBV19	NA	TRBJ2-7	CASKRDRGYEQYF	TGTGCCAGTAAACGGGACAGGGGCTACGAGCAGTACTTC
NA	TRBV5-5	NA	TRBJ2-1	CASSTKGSSSYNEQFF	TGTGCCAGCAGTACGAAGGGGTCCAGCTCCTACAATGAGCAGTTCTTC
NA	TRBV5-1	few	TRBJ1-5	CASSLLPGQPQHF	TGCGCCAGCAGCTTATTACCAGGTCAGCCCCAGCATTTT
NA	TRBV5-1	few	TRBJ1-1	CASSLDRQPLNTEAFF	TGCGCCAGCAGCTTGGATAGACAGCCATTGAACACTGAAGCTTTCTTT
NA	TRBV10-3	NA	TRBJ2-6	CAITGAGANVLTF	TGTGCAATCACCGGGGCTGGGGCCAACGTCCTGACTTTC
TRBD2	TRBV5-1	few	TRBJ2-1	CASRAGGIYNEQFF	TGCGCCAGCAGAGCGGGGGGAATTTACAATGAGCAGTTCTTC
NA	TRBV19	NA	TRBJ2-5	CASRRRQEETQYF	TGTGCCAGTAGAAGGCGACAGGAGGAGACCCAGTACTTC
NA	TRBV6-5	NA	TRBJ1-4	CASSTSGFSEKLFF	TGTGCCAGCAGTACTTCAGGGTTTAGTGAAAAACTGTTTTTT
NA	TRBV6-6	few	TRBJ1-1	CVSSDIGAEAFF	TGTGTCAGCAGTGACATAGGCGCTGAAGCTTTCTTT
TRBD1	TRBV15	NA	TRBJ2-7	CATSRDRREAPYEQYF	TGTGCCACCAGCAGGGACAGGCGCGAGGCCCCCTACGAGCAGTACTTC
TRBD2	TRBV6-5	NA	TRBJ2-7	CASSRAGALANYEQYF	TGTGCCAGCTCACGAGCGGGAGCCCTAGCGAACTACGAGCAGTACTTC
TRBD2	TRBV24-1	NA	TRBJ2-1	CATSEPGGGDNEQFF	TGTGCCACCAGTGAGCCCGGCGGGGGGGACAATGAGCAGTTCTTC
TRBD2	TRBV7-9	NA	TRBJ2-7	CASTVTRASGSGEQYF	TGTGCCAGCACCGTCACGCGGGCTAGCGGGAGCGGCGAGCAGTACTTC
TRBD2	TRBV20-1	few	TRBJ2-1	CSARDLSGGAREQFF	TGCAGTGCTAGAGATCTTAGCGGGGGGGCCAGGGAGCAGTTCTTC